The sequence of this TCR beta chain was determined in a study of blood T cell repertoires in COVID-19 (dated by TCRdb to 2019 to 2021). In terms of the full investigation: ImmuneRACE Cohort 3 recovered participants were defined by two consecutive negative NP/OP PCR tests, healthcare professional clearance, or symptom resolution. Collaborator samples came from the United States, Italy and Spain and covered acute and convalescent phases of COVID-19. The prospective study material was composed of cDNA or gDNA derived from T cells, B-cell-depleted T cells, or PBMCs. The dataset comprised deeply sampled blood TCRbeta repertoires from subjects exposed to, actively infected with, or recovered from COVID-19. A freely available public database, intended as a resource for researchers studying the immune response to SARS-CoV-2, is where the repertoires were released. Samples came from the ongoing ImmuneRACE study (first 160 participants) plus 1,254 subjects from 6 global collaborators. Sample metadata almost always included a de-identified subject ID, COVID-19 status, age in years and sex. Where available, HLA class I and class II types were taken from metadata supplied by the sample provider and were not determined by assay-based typing.

Trimming costs V 3 bases and J 3 bases, and their ends lie 15 bases apart. The CDR3 covers 15 residues, taking in both the cysteine and the phenylalanine. The retained sequence is limited to the CDR3, 45 bases, with the frame set at the first base. CDR1 SGDLS and CDR2 YYNGEE are derived from the germline V gene. In the prospective study, participants were about 18 to 89 years old, resided in fewer than 25 geographic areas of the United States, and were enrolled through a virtual design. Cohort assignment in the prospective study relied on participant-reported clinical history from a screening survey and a study questionnaire. Mobile phlebotomists in the prospective study collected whole blood, serum and a nasopharyngeal or oropharyngeal swab from every participant. Over an approximately two-month period, participants in the prospective study had the option of providing additional blood draws and questionnaires. Prospective study blood samples were shipped either frozen or at room temperature before DNA extraction.

General study outcomes and caveats: The amount of clinical and demographic metadata varied by source and participant and was provided uncurated.

On this clone itself: The antigen it recognizes is unknown. No much larger clone is present one base from it, and per-base qualities are unavailable.

TCRbeta CDR3 regions were amplified from genomic DNA using the immunoSEQ Assay, a bias-controlled multiplex PCR. The study's processing was this. The number of nucleated cells in each sample was estimated from the amplification of reference gene primers within the assay. To quantify the absolute abundance of each unique TCRbeta CDR3 rearrangement, sequence reads were collapsed and filtered. For each sample, productive Simpson clonality was calculated as the square root of Simpson's diversity index across productive rearrangements. The table comes from immuneACCESS by way of TCRdb, which keeps in-frame sequences with V and J called. Part of the clones is missing from these tables; in studies checked, under half for an unresolved V gene and the rest for unknown reasons. V, J and clone size reflect that table, while D and trimming were determined from the DNA. The sample data list 200,000 or so clones, and roughly 84% of these were observed just once. The ten biggest clones cover approximately 7.3% of the sample.

The chain couples TRBV9 to TRBJ1-1; D gene: possibly TRBD1, on 6 matching bases. The sequenced material came from PBMCs or T cells enriched from blood (not recorded which). The receptor was derived from a man between 25 and 39 years old in a cohort exposed to, infected with or recovered from COVID-19 (not recorded which). CDR3 reads: CASSEPQGWDTEAFF. The base sequence is TGTGCCAGCAGCGAACCACAGGGTTGGGACACTGAAGCTTTCTTT.